The sample holds a few counts of the clone carrying this T cell receptor (beta chain). Its antigen is as yet unknown. These data are taken from a study of blood T cells in healthy people across ages. Primers used in a second PCR of roughly 6 to 12 cycles were a sample-barcoded 5' primer and a J-beta primer mix. Tags on each cDNA molecule came from a template-switch adaptor with 12 random nucleotides. TCRdb itself ran the 5' RACE reads through MiXCR, one entry per CDR3 protein. The sample lists about 1 million distinct CDR3 sequences, 35% to 50% seen once, with about 20% in the top ten. Findings and limits, study-wide: Per million T cells, the diversity of TCR beta decreased roughly linearly as age advanced. There was a strong correlation between TCR beta diversity and naive T cell percentage. In long-lived donors, naive CD4+ cell counts and diversity exceeded those of aged donors.

The length of the CDR3 is 14 residues. Germline V gives CDR1 SGHTA, CDR2 FQGNSA. Trimming pared 6 bases from V and 5 bases from J, leaving 16 bases between. This receptor was obtained from a woman aged 55-75 years in good health. V gene TRBV7-2 combines with J gene TRBJ2-5, with a tentative D call TRBD2 (6 bases). Sequenced input: blood. Here the CDR3 DNA reads TGTGCCAGCAGTGAGCTGCGGGGAGTTGAGACCCAGTACTTC. This gives the protein CASSELRGVETQYF.